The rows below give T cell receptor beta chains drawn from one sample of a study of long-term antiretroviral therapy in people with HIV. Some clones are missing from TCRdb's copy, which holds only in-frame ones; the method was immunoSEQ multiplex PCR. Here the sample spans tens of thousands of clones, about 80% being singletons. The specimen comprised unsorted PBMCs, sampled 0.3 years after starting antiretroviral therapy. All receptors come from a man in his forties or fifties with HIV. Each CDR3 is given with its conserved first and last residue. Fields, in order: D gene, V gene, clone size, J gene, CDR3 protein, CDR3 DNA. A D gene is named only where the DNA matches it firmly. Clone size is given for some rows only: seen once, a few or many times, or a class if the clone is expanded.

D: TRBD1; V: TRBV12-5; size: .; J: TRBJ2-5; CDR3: CASGIGQGETQYF; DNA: TGTGCTAGTGGTATCGGACAGGGAGAGACCCAGTACTTC
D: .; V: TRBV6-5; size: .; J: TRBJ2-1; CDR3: CASSYRQAYNEQFF; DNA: TGTGCCAGCAGTTACCGGCAGGCCTACAATGAGCAGTTCTTC
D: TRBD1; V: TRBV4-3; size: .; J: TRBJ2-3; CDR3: CASSRGQGSTDTQYF; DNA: TGCGCCAGCAGCCGCGGACAGGGAAGCACAGATACGCAGTATTTT
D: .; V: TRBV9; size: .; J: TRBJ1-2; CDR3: CASSADVGVGGYYGYTF; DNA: TGTGCCAGCAGCGCAGACGTAGGTGTCGGGGGCTACTATGGCTACACCTTC
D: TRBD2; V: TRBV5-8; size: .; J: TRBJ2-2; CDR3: CASSKGGLARFTGELFF; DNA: TGTGCCAGCAGCAAGGGGGGACTAGCGCGATTCACCGGGGAGCTGTTTTTT
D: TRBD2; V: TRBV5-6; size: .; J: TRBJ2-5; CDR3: CASSLLAGGRETQYF; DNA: TGTGCCAGCAGCTTACTAGCGGGGGGGCGGGAGACCCAGTACTTC
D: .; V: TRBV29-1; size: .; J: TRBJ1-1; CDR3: CSVSRAEDTEAFF; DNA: TGCAGCGTATCCAGGGCCGAGGACACTGAAGCTTTCTTT
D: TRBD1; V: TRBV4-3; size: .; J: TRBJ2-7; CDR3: CASSQEITGTGGYEQYF; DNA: TGCGCCAGCAGCCAAGAGATCACCGGGACAGGGGGTTACGAGCAGTACTTC
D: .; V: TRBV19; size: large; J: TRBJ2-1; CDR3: CASSIGTATYNEQFF; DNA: TGTGCCAGTAGTATAGGAACAGCGACCTACAATGAGCAGTTCTTC
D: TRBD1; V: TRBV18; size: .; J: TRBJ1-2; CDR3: CASSRSTGEKGYTF; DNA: TGTGCCAGCTCCCGATCGACAGGGGAGAAAGGCTACACCTTC
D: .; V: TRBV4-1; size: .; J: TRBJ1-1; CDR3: CASSPNRDAEAFF; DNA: TGCGCCAGCAGCCCAAACAGGGACGCTGAAGCTTTCTTT
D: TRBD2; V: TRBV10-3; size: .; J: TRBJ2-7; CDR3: CAISETSGGSYEQYF; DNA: TGTGCCATCAGTGAAACTAGCGGGGGATCCTACGAGCAGTACTTC
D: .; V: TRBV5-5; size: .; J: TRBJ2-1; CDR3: CASSLGAGRSYNEQFF; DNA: TGTGCCAGCAGCTTGGGAGCTGGTCGCTCCTACAATGAGCAGTTCTTC
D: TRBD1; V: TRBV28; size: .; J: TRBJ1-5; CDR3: CASSLYGTGGLSNQPQHF; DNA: TGTGCCAGCAGTTTATATGGGACAGGGGGCTTAAGCAATCAGCCCCAGCATTTT
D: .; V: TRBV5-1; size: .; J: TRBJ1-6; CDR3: CASSLGSGTYNSPLHF; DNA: TGCGCCAGCAGCTTGGGTAGCGGCACCTATAATTCACCCCTCCACTTT
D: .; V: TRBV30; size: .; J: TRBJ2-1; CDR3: CAWGAGINEQFF; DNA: TGTGCCTGGGGGGCAGGGATCAATGAGCAGTTCTTC
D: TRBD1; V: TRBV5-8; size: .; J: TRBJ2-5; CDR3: CASRGYGTGDQETQYF; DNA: TGTGCCAGCAGGGGGTATGGGACAGGGGATCAAGAGACCCAGTACTTC
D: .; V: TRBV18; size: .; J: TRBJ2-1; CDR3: CASSPVGPTSSYNEQFF; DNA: TGTGCCAGCTCACCAGTAGGGCCCACTAGCTCCTACAATGAGCAGTTCTTC
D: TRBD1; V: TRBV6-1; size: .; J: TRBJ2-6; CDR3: CASSEGRRPGTGVGANVLTF; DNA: TGTGCCAGCAGTGAAGGCCGACGTCCCGGGACAGGGGTTGGGGCCAACGTCCTGACTTTC
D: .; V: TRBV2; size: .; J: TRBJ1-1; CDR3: CASSEEGWAEAFF; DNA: TGTGCCAGCAGTGAAGAGGGTTGGGCTGAAGCTTTCTTT
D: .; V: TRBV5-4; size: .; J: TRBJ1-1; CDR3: CASSLGPEAEAFF; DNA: TGTGCCAGCAGCTTGGGCCCTGAGGCTGAAGCTTTCTTT
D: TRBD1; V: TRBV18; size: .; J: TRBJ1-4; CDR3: CASSQTGGNEKLFF; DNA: TGTGCCAGCTCGCAGACAGGGGGGAATGAAAAACTGTTTTTT
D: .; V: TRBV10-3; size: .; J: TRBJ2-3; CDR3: CAISEGTADTQYF; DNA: TGTGCCATCAGTGAGGGGACCGCCGATACGCAGTATTTT
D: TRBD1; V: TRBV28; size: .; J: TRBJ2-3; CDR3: CASSLAPGQASGTDTQYF; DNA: TGTGCCAGCAGTTTGGCCCCTGGACAGGCTTCCGGCACAGATACGCAGTATTTT
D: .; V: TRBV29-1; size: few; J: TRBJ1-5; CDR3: CSVELVEPQHF; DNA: TGCAGCGTTGAGTTGGTGGAGCCCCAGCATTTT
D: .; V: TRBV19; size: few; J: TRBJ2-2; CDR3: CASKGRTSTGELFF; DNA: TGTGCCAGTAAGGGGCGTACCTCGACCGGGGAGCTGTTTTTT
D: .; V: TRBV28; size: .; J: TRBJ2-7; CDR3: CASSLIGGSYEQYF; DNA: TGTGCCAGCAGTTTAATTGGGGGCTCCTACGAGCAGTACTTC
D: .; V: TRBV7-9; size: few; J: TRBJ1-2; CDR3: CASSLERPDYGYTF; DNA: TGTGCCAGCAGCTTAGAGAGGCCTGACTATGGCTACACCTTC
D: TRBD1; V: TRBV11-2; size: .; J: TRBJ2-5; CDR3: CASSRPGGLETQYF; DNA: TGTGCCAGCAGCCGCCCAGGGGGTCTAGAGACCCAGTACTTC
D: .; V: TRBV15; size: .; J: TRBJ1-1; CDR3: CATSRGQEETEAFF; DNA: TGTGCCACCAGCAGAGGACAGGAGGAGACTGAAGCTTTCTTT
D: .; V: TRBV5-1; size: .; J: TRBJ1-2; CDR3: CASRPRPGDGYTF; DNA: TGCGCCAGCCGACCGCGGCCAGGGGACGGCTACACCTTC
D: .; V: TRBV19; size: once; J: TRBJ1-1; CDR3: CASSIGGTRNTEAFF; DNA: TGTGCCAGTAGTATAGGAGGGACGCGGAACACTGAAGCTTTCTTT
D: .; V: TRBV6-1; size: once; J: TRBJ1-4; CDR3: CASRTSTGLTEKLFF; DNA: TGTGCCAGCAGAACCTCTACAGGGTTAACTGAAAAACTGTTTTTT
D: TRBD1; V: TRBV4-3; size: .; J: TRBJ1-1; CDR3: CASSHGTANTEAFF; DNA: TGCGCCAGCAGCCATGGGACAGCGAACACTGAAGCTTTCTTT
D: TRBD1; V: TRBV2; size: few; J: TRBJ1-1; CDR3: CASSEQGTEAFF; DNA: TGTGCCAGCAGCGAACAGGGGACTGAAGCTTTCTTT
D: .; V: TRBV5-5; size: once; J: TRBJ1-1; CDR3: CASSLRPGVLNTEAFF; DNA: TGTGCCAGCAGCTTGAGGCCAGGGGTATTGAACACTGAAGCTTTCTTT
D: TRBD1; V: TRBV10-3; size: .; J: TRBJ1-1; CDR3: CAISERQGAAFF; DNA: TGTGCCATCAGTGAGAGACAGGGGGCAGCTTTCTTT
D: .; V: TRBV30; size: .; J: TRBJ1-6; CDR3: CAWSVVVRGVNSPLHF; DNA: TGTGCCTGGAGTGTAGTGGTCAGGGGCGTGAATTCACCCCTCCACTTT
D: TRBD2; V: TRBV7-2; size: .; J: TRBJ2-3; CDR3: CASSFSSRGGGTDTQYF; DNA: TGTGCCAGCAGCTTTTCATCGCGGGGGGGCGGCACAGATACGCAGTATTTT
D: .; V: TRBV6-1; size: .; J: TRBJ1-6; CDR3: CASSERSYNSPLHF; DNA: TGTGCCAGCAGTGAACGCTCCTATAATTCACCCCTCCACTTT
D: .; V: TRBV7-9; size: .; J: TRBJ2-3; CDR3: CASSLRAPSDTQYF; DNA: TGTGCCAGCAGCTTACGCGCCCCATCAGATACGCAGTATTTT
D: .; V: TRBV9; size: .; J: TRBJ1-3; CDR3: CASSLDGVSGNTIYF; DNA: TGTGCCAGCAGCCTGGACGGCGTCTCTGGAAACACCATATATTTT
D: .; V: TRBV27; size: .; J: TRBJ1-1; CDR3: CASRLTVRDTEAFF; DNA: TGTGCCAGCAGGCTAACGGTCCGGGACACTGAAGCTTTCTTT
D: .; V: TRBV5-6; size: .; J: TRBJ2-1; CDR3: CASSLQDNEQFF; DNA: TGTGCCAGCAGCTTACAGGACAATGAGCAGTTCTTC
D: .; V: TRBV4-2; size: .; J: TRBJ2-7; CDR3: CASSRLGSYEQYF; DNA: TGTGCCAGCAGCCGGCTAGGGTCCTACGAGCAGTACTTC
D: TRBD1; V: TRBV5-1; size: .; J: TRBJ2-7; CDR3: CASSAPLGQGRSYEQYF; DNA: TGCGCCAGCAGCGCGCCACTGGGACAGGGTAGGTCCTACGAGCAGTACTTC
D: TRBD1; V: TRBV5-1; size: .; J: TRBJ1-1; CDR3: CASSFNTGESTEAFF; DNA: TGCGCCAGCAGCTTCAACACAGGGGAGTCCACTGAAGCTTTCTTT
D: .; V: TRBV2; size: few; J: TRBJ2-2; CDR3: CAFPAAEANTGELFF; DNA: TGTGCTTTTCCAGCAGCGGAGGCGAACACCGGGGAGCTGTTTTTT
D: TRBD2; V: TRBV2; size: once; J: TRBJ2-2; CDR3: CASTSGGYSGELFF; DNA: TGTGCCAGCACCAGCGGGGGGTATTCCGGGGAGCTGTTTTTT
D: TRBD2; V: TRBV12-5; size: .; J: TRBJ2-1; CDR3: CASGLAGLAGYNEQFF; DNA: TGTGCTAGTGGTTTGGCCGGACTAGCGGGGTACAATGAGCAGTTCTTC
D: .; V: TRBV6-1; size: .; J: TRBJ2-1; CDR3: CASREYQANEQFF; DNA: TGTGCCAGTAGGGAATATCAAGCAAATGAGCAGTTCTTC
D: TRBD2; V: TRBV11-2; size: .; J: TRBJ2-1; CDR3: CASSLMGLAGMYSYNEQFF; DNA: TGTGCCAGCAGCTTAATGGGGCTAGCGGGGATGTACTCCTACAATGAGCAGTTCTTC
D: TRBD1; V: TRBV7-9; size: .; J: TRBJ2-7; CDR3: CASIGQEPSYEQYF; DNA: TGTGCCAGCATCGGACAGGAGCCTTCCTACGAGCAGTACTTC